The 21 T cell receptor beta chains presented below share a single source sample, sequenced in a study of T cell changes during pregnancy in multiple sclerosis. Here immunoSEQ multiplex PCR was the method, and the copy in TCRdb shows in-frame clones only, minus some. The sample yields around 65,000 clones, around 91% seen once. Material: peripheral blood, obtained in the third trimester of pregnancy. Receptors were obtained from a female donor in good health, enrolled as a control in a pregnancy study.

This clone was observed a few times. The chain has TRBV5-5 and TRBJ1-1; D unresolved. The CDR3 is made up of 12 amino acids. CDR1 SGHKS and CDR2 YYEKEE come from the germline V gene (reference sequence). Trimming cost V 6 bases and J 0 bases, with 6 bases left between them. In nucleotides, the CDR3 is TGTGCCAGCATCAGGCTGAACACTGAAGCTTTCTTT. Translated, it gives CASIRLNTEAFF.

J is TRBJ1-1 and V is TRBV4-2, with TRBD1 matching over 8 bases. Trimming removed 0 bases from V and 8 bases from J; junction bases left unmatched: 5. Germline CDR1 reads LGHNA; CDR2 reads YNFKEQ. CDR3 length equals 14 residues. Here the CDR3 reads CASSQDWGTGEAFF. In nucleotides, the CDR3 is TGTGCCAGCAGCCAAGATTGGGGGACAGGAGAAGCTTTCTTT.

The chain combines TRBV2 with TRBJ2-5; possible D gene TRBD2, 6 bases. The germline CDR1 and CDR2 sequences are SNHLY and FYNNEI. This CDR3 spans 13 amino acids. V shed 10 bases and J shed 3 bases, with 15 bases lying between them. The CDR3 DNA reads TGTGCCACCCTGGAGGGCCTGGAAGAGACCCAGTACTTC. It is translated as CATLEGLEETQYF.

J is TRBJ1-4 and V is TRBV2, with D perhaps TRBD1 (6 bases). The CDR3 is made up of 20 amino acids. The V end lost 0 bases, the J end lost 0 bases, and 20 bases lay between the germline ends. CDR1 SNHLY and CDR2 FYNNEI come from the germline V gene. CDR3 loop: CASSEAITGPTSATNEKLFF. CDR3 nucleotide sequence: TGTGCCAGCAGTGAAGCGATTACAGGGCCAACCAGTGCAACTAATGAAAAACTGTTTTTT.

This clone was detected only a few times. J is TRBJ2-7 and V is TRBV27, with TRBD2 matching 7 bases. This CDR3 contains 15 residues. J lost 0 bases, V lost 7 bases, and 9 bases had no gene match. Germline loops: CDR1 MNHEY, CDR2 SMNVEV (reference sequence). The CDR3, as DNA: TGTGCCAGCAAGGTGGGGCTAGCGGACTCCTACGAGCAGTACTTC. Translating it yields CASKVGLADSYEQYF.

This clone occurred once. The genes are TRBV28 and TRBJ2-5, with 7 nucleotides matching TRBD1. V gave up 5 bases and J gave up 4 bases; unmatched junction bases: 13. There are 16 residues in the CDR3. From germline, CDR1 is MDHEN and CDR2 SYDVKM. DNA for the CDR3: TGTGCCAGCAGTGAAGTAAGCGAACAGGGGCGAGAGACCCAGTACTTC. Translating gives CASSEVSEQGRETQYF. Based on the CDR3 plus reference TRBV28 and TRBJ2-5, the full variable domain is DVKVTQSSRYLVKRTGEKVFLECVQDMDHENMFWYRQDPGLGLRLIYFSYDVKMKEKGDIPEGYSVSREKKERFSLILESASTNQTSMYLCASSEVSEQGRETQYFGPGTRLLVL.

Written as DNA, the CDR3 is TGTGCCAGTAGTATAAAGGGGACTCTAGCCAAAAACATTCAGTACTTC. The encoded protein is CASSIKGTLAKNIQYF. The gene calls are TRBV19 and TRBJ2-4, with TRBD2 as a possible D gene (6 bases). CDR3 length equals 16 residues. Trimming left V 2 bases short and J 0 bases short, with 11 bases between. Germline V gene data show CDR1 as LNHDA and CDR2 as SQIVND (reference sequence).

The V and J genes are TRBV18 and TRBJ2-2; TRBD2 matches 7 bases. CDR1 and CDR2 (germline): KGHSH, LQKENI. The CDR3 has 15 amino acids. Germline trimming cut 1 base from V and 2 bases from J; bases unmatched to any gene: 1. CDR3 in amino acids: CASSPRLANTGELFF. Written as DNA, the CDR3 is TGTGCCAGCTCACCACGACTAGCCAACACCGGGGAGCTGTTTTTT.

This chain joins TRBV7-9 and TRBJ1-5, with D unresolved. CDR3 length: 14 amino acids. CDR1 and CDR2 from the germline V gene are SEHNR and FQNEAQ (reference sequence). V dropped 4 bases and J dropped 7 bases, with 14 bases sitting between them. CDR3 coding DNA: TGTGCCAGCAGCTCCCCGGGTTCGGGGCAGCCCCAGCATTTT. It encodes CASSSPGSGQPQHF.

CDR3 sequence: CASSSTRGGVNYGYTF. The CDR3 DNA sequence: TGTGCCAGCAGCTCGACCCGGGGAGGGGTTAACTATGGCTACACCTTC. The chain links TRBV7-9 to TRBJ1-2, with a weak D call TRBD1 (5 bases). The V end was cut by 4 bases, the J end by 1 base, with 16 bases between. This CDR3 comprises 16 residues. Germline V gene sequence: CDR1 SEHNR, CDR2 FQNEAQ (reference sequence).

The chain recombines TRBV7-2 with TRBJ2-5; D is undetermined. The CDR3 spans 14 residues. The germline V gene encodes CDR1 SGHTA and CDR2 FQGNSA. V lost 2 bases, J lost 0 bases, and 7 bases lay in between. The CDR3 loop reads CASSLTEYQETQYF. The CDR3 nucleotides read TGTGCCAGCAGCTTAACGGAGTACCAAGAGACCCAGTACTTC.

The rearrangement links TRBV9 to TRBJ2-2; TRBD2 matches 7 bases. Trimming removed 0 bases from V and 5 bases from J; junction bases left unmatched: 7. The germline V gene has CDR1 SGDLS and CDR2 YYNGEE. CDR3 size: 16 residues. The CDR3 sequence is CASSVAGTIGTGELFF. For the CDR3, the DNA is TGTGCCAGCAGCGTAGCGGGGACTATAGGGACCGGGGAGCTGTTTTTT.

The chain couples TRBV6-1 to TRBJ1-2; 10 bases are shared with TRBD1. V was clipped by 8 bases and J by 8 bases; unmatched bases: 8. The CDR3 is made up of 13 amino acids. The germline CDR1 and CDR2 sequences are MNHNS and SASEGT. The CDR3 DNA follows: TGTGCCAGCTTTACCGGACAGGGGGAAGGCTACACCTTC. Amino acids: CASFTGQGEGYTF.

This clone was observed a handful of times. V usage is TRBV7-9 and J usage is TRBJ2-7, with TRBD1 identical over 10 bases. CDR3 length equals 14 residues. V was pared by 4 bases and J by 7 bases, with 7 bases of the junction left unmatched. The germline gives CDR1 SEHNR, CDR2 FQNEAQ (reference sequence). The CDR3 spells CASSWDRGLREQYF. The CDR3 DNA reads TGTGCCAGCAGCTGGGACAGGGGTCTGAGGGAGCAGTACTTC.

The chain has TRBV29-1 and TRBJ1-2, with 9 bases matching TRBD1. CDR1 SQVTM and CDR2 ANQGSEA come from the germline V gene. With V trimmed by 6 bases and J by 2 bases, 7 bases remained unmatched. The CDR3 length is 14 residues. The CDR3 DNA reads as TGCAGCGTCTCCGGGACAGGGCGAAACTATGGCTACACCTTC. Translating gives CSVSGTGRNYGYTF.

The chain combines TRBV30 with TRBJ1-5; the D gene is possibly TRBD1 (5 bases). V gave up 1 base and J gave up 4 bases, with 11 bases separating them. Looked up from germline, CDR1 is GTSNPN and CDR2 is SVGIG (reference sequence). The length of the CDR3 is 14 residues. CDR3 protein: CAWSALGGNQPQHF. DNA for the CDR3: TGTGCCTGGAGTGCTCTCGGGGGAAATCAGCCCCAGCATTTT.

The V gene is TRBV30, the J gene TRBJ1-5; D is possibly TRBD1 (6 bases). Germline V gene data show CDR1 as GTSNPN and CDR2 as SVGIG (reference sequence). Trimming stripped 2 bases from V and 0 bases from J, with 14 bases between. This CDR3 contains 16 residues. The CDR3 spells CAWSLGQLYSNQPQHF. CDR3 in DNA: TGTGCCTGGAGTCTAGGACAGTTGTATAGCAATCAGCCCCAGCATTTT.

DNA of the CDR3: TGTGCCAGCATCTTCTCGGGGGGGCTCAATGAAAAACTGTTTTTT. Protein product: CASIFSGGLNEKLFF. The genes are TRBV7-9 and TRBJ1-4; maybe TRBD1 (6 bases). V was clipped by 7 bases and J by 5 bases, with 17 bases between them. This CDR3 has 15 amino acids. The germline V gene has CDR1 SEHNR and CDR2 FQNEAQ (reference sequence).

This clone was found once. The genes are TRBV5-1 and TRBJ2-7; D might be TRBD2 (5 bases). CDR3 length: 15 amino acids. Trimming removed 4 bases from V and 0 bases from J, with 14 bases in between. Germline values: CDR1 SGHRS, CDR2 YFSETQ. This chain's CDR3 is CASSPRTGSSYEQYF. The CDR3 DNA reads TGCGCCAGCAGCCCTAGGACTGGAAGCTCCTACGAGCAGTACTTC.

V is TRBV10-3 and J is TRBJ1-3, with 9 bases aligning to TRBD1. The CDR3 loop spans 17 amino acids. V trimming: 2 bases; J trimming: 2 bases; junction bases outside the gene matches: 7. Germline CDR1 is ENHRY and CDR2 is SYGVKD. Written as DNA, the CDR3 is TGTGCCATCAGTGAGACGCTACAGGGGGCGACTGGAAACACCATATATTTT. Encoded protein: CAISETLQGATGNTIYF.

The CDR3 is CSVEGPYQETQYF. DNA for the CDR3: TGCAGCGTTGAAGGGCCTTACCAAGAGACCCAGTACTTC. The chain recombines TRBV29-1 with TRBJ2-5; D remains ambiguous. Germline CDR1 reads SQVTM; CDR2 reads ANQGSEA. V lost 1 base, J lost 0 bases, and 6 bases lay in between. CDR3 length: 13 amino acids. Full variable domain (missing parts from reference TRBV29-1 and TRBJ2-5): SAVISQKPSRDICQRGTSLTIQCQVDSQVTMMFWYRQQPGQSLTLIATANQGSEATYESGFVIDKFPISRPNLTFSTLTVSNMSPEDSSIYLCSVEGPYQETQYFGPGTRLLVL.